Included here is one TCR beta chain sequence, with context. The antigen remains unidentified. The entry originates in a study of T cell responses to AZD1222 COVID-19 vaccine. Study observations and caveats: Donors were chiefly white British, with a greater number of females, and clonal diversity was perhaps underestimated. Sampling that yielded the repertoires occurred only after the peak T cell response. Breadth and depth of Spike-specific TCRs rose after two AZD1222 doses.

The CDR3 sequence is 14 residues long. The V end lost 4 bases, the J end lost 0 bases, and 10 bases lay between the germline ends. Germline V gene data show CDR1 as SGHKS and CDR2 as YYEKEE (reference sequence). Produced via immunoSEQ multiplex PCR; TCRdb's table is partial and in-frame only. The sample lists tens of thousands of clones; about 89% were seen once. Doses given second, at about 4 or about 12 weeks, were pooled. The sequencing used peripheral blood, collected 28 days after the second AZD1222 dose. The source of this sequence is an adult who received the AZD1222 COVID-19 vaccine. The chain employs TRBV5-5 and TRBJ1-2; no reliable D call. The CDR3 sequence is CASSQLEANYGYTF. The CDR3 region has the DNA TGTGCCAGCAGCCAGCTTGAGGCTAACTATGGCTACACCTTC.